This record covers a single TCR beta chain. Its antigen is not identified. The trim removed 5 bases at V and 6 bases at J, leaving 4 bases unmatched. The CDR3 is 14 amino acids. Germline V gene sequence: CDR1 MNHEY, CDR2 SVGAGI. This entry is derived from a study of PD-1 blockade in classical Hodgkin lymphoma. Findings and limits, study-wide: With respect to the repertoire differences, their causes, possibly disease activity or prior therapy, remain undefined. The study reported lower baseline TCR diversity in newly diagnosed patients than in healthy donors.

Time point in this sample: newly diagnosed, previously untreated cHL patient sample. PBMCs representing newly diagnosed, untreated classical Hodgkin lymphoma functioned as the comparison. Here immunoSEQ multiplex PCR was the method, and the copy in TCRdb shows in-frame clones only, minus some. In the table there are 70,000 or so clones, roughly 92% of which are singletons. The J gene is TRBJ2-2, the V gene TRBV6-5, with 9 nucleotides matching TRBD1. The sequence derives from a human donor with classical Hodgkin lymphoma. Specimen: peripheral blood mononuclear cells (PBMCs). The chain's CDR3 is CASSITGGPGELFF. CDR3 nucleotide sequence: TGTGCCAGCAGTATTACAGGGGGCCCCGGGGAGCTGTTTTTT.